This TCR beta chain emerged from a study of cytomegalovirus exposure and HLA in healthy donors (dated 2017 in TCRdb). Broadly, across the study: An earlier analysis of about 560 of the donors reported roughly 300 Gb of sequence data and 117 million unique TCR beta sequences obtained from approximately 180 million T cells. Approximately 310 gigabases of sequencing data and roughly 80 million unique TCR sequences made up an early release that covered under 750 HLA-typed donors. Of the roughly 400 genotyped donors, approximately 80% fell in the genetic ancestry cluster associated with self-reported Caucasian donors. The aim of the study was to test whether cataloging public T cell receptors could identify signatures of past pathogen exposure. The T cell repertoires of 550 to 850 subjects were profiled by immunosequencing and related to cytomegalovirus serostatus. Besides the first cohort of approximately 670 subjects, a separate validation cohort made up of 95 to 150 different subjects was used. The study combined high-throughput TCR immunosequencing, statistical association of individual TCRs with disease status, and machine learning to predict cytomegalovirus infection status. In a later analysis, previously published TCR beta repertoires from some 640 donors were re-analyzed and high-resolution HLA genotyping was added so that TCR occurrence patterns could be studied. The later analysis used no new phenotypic data to find candidate immune exposures, relying instead on TCR beta sequences and their occurrence across donors. An earlier analysis of 587 of the donors used high-throughput TCR beta sequencing to judge whether each TCR beta V gene segment behaved as functional or pseudogenic. Alongside the repertoire data, information on donor age, sex, ethnicity and CMV serostatus was compiled. Genome-wide SNP genotypes for about 55% of the 666 donors were used in a later genetic analysis, which treated that subset as a discovery cohort. All discovery cohort repertoires had been generated using a single sequencing platform. HLA typing covered class I and class II loci at four-digit resolution. Typing coverage varied by locus: about 620-630 donors for A, B, C, DRB1 and DQB1; more than 500 for DQA1; about 570 for DPA1; some 470 for DPB1. About five DR-DQ haplotypes were treated as single units for association and clustering because of strong linkage in the cohort. Across around 400 genotyped donors of the cohort, an average of roughly 250,000 unique TCR beta nucleotide sequences per donor were sequenced, and roughly a sixth of those sequences were non-productive. Summary of the overall study and its limitations: Presence/absence analyses assumed roughly uniform sequencing depth across donors, an assumption that may not hold. Because HLA typing was missing for some donors at each locus, association tests included only the typed subset. Correlated functional status among segregating V segments might reflect linkage disequilibrium, but an unknown experimental factor could not be ruled out. In a later genetic analysis, fewer N-insertions in productive TCRs were reported among donors in an Asian-associated ancestry cluster than the approximately 630-donor mean. It was suggested by the authors that the approach could potentially be generalized to other disease states and immunological phenotypes. Because counts were too low, seventeen rarely observed V segments, including chromosome 9 orphons, were excluded from the earlier analysis of several hundred of the donors. In a later analysis, the rate of TCR association differed among HLA loci, with DRB1 alleles having the most associated TCRs and HLA-C alleles having the fewest. According to a later analysis, most CMV-associated TCR beta chains appeared to be HLA-restricted, and the HLA associations seemed to be driven largely by CMV exposure. The only immune exposure information available for the cohort was CMV serostatus. Three of the identified cytomegalovirus-associated TCR beta chains were confirmed in vitro to be specific for cytomegalovirus antigens. A further reported finding was that TCR beta sequences accurately predicted the HLA-A and HLA-B alleles for most subjects in the first cohort. The classifier was reported to diagnose cytomegalovirus status with high specificity and sensitivity in both the original and validation cohorts. The cohort was sequenced for TCR beta chains only, and without alpha or paired-chain data the features that could be detected were limited. An association between a missense DCLRE1C variant and V-gene and J-gene trimming of TCR beta chains was found in a later genetic analysis and replicated in an independent cohort. Specific HLA alleles were associated with 18,000 or so TCR beta sequences at a false discovery rate of 0.05 in a later analysis. Because the 87-base-pair reads could not distinguish some IMGT-functional V segments, including TRBV6-2 and TRBV6-3, those segments were excluded. In a later analysis, HLA-associated TCR beta chains were found to be more clonally expanded and to have lower generation probabilities than equally common non-associated chains. The study listed 164 TCR beta chains as associated with cytomegalovirus. Most TCR sequences were observed very rarely across donors, whereas some public TCRs were present in many individuals. A cluster of highly shared sequence variants was judged likely to represent a technical artifact of the sequencing pipeline. In an earlier analysis of several hundred of the donors, most TCR beta V segments were observed in productive rearrangements about 87% or about 30% of the time, broadly matching IMGT annotations. Assigning TCR associations to individual alleles was difficult when HLA alleles, especially DR and DQ, strongly co-occurred. A later analysis reported that several top co-occurrence clusters appeared linked to parvovirus B19, influenza, CMV and Epstein-Barr virus.

For this clone: It has no known antigen specificity. The input lacks base qualities; no much larger clone sits a single base away.

The library was built by means of the immunoSEQ multiplex PCR assay. For the multiplex PCR, a mixture combining 60 forward primers for TCR Vbeta segments and 13 reverse primers for TCR Jbeta segments was used. Amplification of the CDR3 region of rearranged TCR beta genes was performed with a multiplex PCR assay on genomic DNA. The Illumina HiSeq System was used to sequence the amplified TCR beta libraries as 87-base-pair reads. Regarding the original processing steps: In a later analysis, tens of millions of unique TCR beta chains were counted across the roughly 610 repertoires, and roughly 10 million of these chains were shared by at least two donors. Raw reads were error-corrected and collapsed into unique sequences by a nearest-neighbor algorithm in which closely related sequences were merged to remove PCR and sequencing errors. V, D and J gene segments were assigned by aligning CDR3 sequences to IMGT reference sequences. Each retained sequence needed at least a six-nucleotide match to both a V gene segment and a J gene segment. Rearrangements were called productive when the CDR3 lacked stop codons and stayed in frame with V and J; all others were non-productive. CDR3 was defined according to IMGT convention as the region running from the second conserved V-encoded cysteine to the conserved J-encoded phenylalanine. The earlier analysis of a few hundred of the donors excluded sequences that lacked an unambiguous match to a single V gene segment. In an earlier analysis of some 590 of the donors, a V segment was called functional when productive rearrangements were above 56.7%, and segregating when the standard deviation between donors exceeded 5%. A statistical classification framework was developed to diagnose cytomegalovirus status using the catalog of TCR beta chain sequences. V and J gene assignment, in a later analysis, came from comparing TCR nucleotide sequences with IMGT/GENE-DB human TR gene sequences. The TCRdist pipeline was used in a later analysis to assign CDR3 sequences and most-parsimonious VDJ recombination scenarios. In a later analysis, each TCR beta chain was defined by its CDR3 amino acid sequence together with its V-gene family, and reads without a unique V-gene family were excluded. A later analysis removed 600 or so highly shared, low-generation-probability nucleotide sequences to deal with suspected cross-contamination and a sequencing artifact. In a later analysis, a clonal expansion index was calculated for each public chain from normalized within-repertoire ranks of inferred template counts. Generation probabilities in a later analysis came from a VDJ recombination model fitted to out-of-frame rearrangements, and those results were checked against IGoR. Hypergeometric tests were used in a later analysis to score TCR-TCR, TCR-HLA and TCR-CMV co-occurrence, with a repertoire-size bias correction applied to the TCR pairs. A later analysis estimated false discovery rates by permuting HLA or CMV assignments 20 times. A later analysis grouped co-occurring TCRs with DBSCAN, adding TCRdist sequence similarity when clustering within HLA-allele-positive subsets. Co-occurrence clustering excluded repertoires with fewer than 30,000 or more than 120,000 public chains, plus five with anomalous nucleotide sharing. Drawn from immuneACCESS, this table holds only the in-frame rearrangements with V and J called that TCRdb kept. Clones are partly lost; checked studies trace under half to an unresolved V gene and leave the rest unexplained. V and J calls and clone size are copied from that table; D and trimming were computed from the DNA. For this sample there are 110,000 or so clones; 78% appear just once. Clones ranked in the top ten supply about 5.7% of the sample.

Counted from cysteine to phenylalanine, this CDR3 has 16 amino acids. Only CDR3 DNA remains: 48 bases, in frame from the first base. Compared with germline, V lacks 0 bases and J lacks 4 bases; bases without a gene match: 6. Based on the germline V gene, the CDR1 and CDR2 sequences are SGDLS and YYNGEE. The cohort comprised 710 or so healthy bone marrow donors. At the time of sampling, all cohort members were nominally healthy, though unrecorded immune exposures were likely present. The donor tested CMV seronegative and was one of the 352 seronegative cohort members. Every donor gave a peripheral blood sample, and the peripheral blood mononuclear cells from that sample were used for TCR beta sequencing. Genomic DNA was extracted from the blood cell samples with the Qiagen DNeasy Blood Extraction Kit.

The TCR originated in a male donor in good health and CMV-seronegative. The specimen sequenced was PBMCs. The chain uses TRBV9 and TRBJ2-1, and 8 junctional nucleotides match TRBD2. The CDR3 region has the sequence CASSVEGLGEYNEQFF. The DNA sequence reads TGTGCCAGCAGCGTAGAGGGACTAGGGGAATACAATGAGCAGTTCTTC.